A single sample is the source of the 4 T cell receptor beta chains below, sequenced in a study of blood T cell repertoires in COVID-19. Sequencing was performed with immunoSEQ multiplex PCR; in TCRdb, only in-frame clones are kept and a portion is missing. The sample gives approximately 270,000 clones, 70% to 90% of which show up once; 1.5% to 2% is in the top ten. Sequenced: PBMCs or T cells enriched from blood (not recorded which). The receptors derive from a woman between 50 and 59 years old who had recovered from COVID-19.

The rearrangement uses TRBV5-8 and TRBJ1-1, with 7 bases fitting TRBD1. Germline CDR1 and CDR2: SGHTS and YDEGEE. V was clipped by 0 bases and J by 1 base; unmatched bases: 6. CDR3 length: 16 residues. The DNA of the CDR3 is TGTGCCAGCAGCTTGGTTTTGGGACAGAGGAACACTGAAGCTTTCTTT. It is translated as CASSLVLGQRNTEAFF.

This clone occurred a few times. The V gene is TRBV4-2, the J gene TRBJ1-5; TRBD1 matches 10 bases. The germline V gene has CDR1 LGHNA and CDR2 YNFKEQ. With 0 bases clipped from V and 6 bases from J, the junction kept 2 bases outside the gene matches. This CDR3 spans 15 amino acids. CDR3 sequence reads: CASSQEGQGSQPQHF. CDR3 coding DNA: TGTGCCAGCAGCCAAGAGGGACAGGGGAGTCAGCCCCAGCATTTT.

V usage is TRBV13 and J usage is TRBJ2-5; 9 bases align to TRBD1. Germline CDR1 and CDR2: PRHDT and FYEKMQ (reference sequence). The V gene end was trimmed by 2 bases and the J gene end by 3 bases; junction bases not matched to a gene: 4. The CDR3 extends over 15 amino acids. Here the CDR3 DNA reads TGTGCCAGCAGCTTAATACAGGGGGCTGAAGAGACCCAGTACTTC. As protein: CASSLIQGAEETQYF. Filled out from reference TRBV13 and TRBJ2-5, the complete variable domain reads AAGVIQSPRHLIKEKRETATLKCYPIPRHDTVYWYQQGPGQDPQFLISFYEKMQSDKGSIPDRFSAQQFSDYHSELNMSSLELGDSALYFCASSLIQGAEETQYFGPGTRLLVL.

V and J are TRBV24-1 and TRBJ1-5; D perhaps matches TRBD1 (5 bases). Per the germline V gene, CDR1 is KGHDR and CDR2 is SFDVKD. This CDR3 region has 15 residues. The V end was cut by 3 bases, the J end by 0 bases, with 8 bases between. In DNA, the CDR3 is TGTGCCACCAGTGATGCGGGGGATAGCAATCAGCCCCAGCATTTT. Translating gives CATSDAGDSNQPQHF.